This TCR beta chain was sequenced during a study of blood T cells in healthy people across ages. About the study: When template switching was applied, about one barcoded beta molecule was captured per two T cells.

A second PCR, run for roughly 7 to 11 cycles, used a sample-barcoded 5' primer plus a J-beta primer mix. TCRdb fed the 5' RACE reads into MiXCR, producing one record per CDR3 protein. This sample has roughly 1.6 million distinct CDR3 sequences, with about 31% found just once. This clonotype was picked up a small number of times. CDR1 LNHNV and CDR2 YYDKDF come from the germline V gene (reference sequence). Trimming shortened V by 0 bases and J by 0 bases, and 23 bases separated the two germline ends. This CDR3 contains 20 residues. The TCR comes from a woman aged 30 to 39 in good health. The V call is TRBV15, the J call TRBJ1-2; a possible D gene is TRBD1 (5 bases). The sequencing sample was made of blood. The CDR3 DNA reads as TGTGCCACCAGCAGAGATCAAAACGAGGGACTCTTCAGGTCTAACTATGGCTACACCTTC. This encodes CATSRDQNEGLFRSNYGYTF.